The source of this T cell receptor beta chain is a study of cytomegalovirus exposure and HLA in healthy donors. Study-level information: The roughly 120 validation repertoires used the same platform as the roughly 670 first-cohort repertoires (as reported by a later analysis).

Among the 120 or so subjects of the validation cohort, separate from the approximately 660-subject first cohort, were the donors. TCRdb's copy holds only in-frame clones and misses some; the assay was immunoSEQ multiplex PCR. Of about 130,000 clones in the sample, about nine tenths were seen once. J gave up 1 base and V 3 bases, and 4 bases lay outside the gene matches. The CDR3 covers 18 residues. Germline lookup yields CDR1 MGHRA and CDR2 YSYEKL. The chain carries TRBV4-1 and TRBJ2-2, with 14 bases matching TRBD2. Sequenced: PBMCs. This clonotype was sampled from a woman aged 30 to 39 in good health and CMV-seropositive. CDR3 loop: CASSHTGTSGRNTGELFF. CDR3 in DNA: TGCGCCAGCAGCCACACCGGGACTAGCGGGAGGAACACCGGGGAGCTGTTTTTT.